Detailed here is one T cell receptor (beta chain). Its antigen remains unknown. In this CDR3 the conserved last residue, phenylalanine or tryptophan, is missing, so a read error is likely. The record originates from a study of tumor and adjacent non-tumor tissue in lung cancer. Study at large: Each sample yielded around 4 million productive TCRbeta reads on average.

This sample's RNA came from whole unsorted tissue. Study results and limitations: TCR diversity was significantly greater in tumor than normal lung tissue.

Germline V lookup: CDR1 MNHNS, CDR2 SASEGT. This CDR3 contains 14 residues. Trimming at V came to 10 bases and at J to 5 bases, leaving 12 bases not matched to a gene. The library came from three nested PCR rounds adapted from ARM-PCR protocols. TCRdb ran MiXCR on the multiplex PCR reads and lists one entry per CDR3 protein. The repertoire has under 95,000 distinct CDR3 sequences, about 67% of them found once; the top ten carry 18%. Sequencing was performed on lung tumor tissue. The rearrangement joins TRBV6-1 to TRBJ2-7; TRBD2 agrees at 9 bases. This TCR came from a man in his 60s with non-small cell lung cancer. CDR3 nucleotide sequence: TGTGCCAACATGATGGGGACTAGCACAAACGAGCAGTACTCC. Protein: CANMMGTSTNEQYS.